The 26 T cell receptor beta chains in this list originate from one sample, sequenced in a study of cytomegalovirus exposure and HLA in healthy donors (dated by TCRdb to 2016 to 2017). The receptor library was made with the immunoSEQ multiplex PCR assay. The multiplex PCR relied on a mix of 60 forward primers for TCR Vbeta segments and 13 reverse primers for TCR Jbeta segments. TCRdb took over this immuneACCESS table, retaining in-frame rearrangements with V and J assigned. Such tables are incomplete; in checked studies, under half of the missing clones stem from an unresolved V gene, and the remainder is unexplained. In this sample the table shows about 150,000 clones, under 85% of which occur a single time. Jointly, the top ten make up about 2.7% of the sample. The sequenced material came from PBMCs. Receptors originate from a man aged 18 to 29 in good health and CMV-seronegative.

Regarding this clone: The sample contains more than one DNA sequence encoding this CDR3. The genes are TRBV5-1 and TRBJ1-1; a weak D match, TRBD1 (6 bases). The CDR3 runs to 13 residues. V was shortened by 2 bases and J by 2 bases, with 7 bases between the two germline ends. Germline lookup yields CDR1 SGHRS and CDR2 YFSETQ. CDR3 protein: CASSLQGNTEAFF. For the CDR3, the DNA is TGCGCCAGCAGCTTACAGGGAAACACTGAAGCTTTCTTT.

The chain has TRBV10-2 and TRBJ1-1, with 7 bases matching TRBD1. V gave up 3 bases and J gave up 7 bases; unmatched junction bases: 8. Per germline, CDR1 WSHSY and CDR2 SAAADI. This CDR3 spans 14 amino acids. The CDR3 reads CASSEDREVDEAFF. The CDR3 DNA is TGCGCCAGCAGTGAAGACAGGGAAGTGGATGAAGCTTTCTTT.

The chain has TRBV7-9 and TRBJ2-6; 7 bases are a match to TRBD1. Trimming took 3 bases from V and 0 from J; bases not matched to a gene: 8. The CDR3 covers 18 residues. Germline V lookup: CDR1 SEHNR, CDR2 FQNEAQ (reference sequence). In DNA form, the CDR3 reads TGTGCCAGCAGCTTCGCGACAGGGCTGAGCTCTGGGGCCAACGTCCTGACTTTC. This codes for CASSFATGLSSGANVLTF.

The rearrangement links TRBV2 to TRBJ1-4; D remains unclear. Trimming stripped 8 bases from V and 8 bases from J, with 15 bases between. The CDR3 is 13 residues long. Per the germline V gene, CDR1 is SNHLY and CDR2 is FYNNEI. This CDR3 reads CASSPTVEEKLFF. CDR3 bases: TGTGCCAGCTCTCCAACCGTAGAAGAAAAACTGTTTTTT.

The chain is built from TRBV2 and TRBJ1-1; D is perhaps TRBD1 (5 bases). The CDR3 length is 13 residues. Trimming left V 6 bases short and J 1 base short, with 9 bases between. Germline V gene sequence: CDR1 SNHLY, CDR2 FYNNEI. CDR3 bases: TGTGCCAGCAGCTGGACACCGAACACTGAAGCTTTCTTT. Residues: CASSWTPNTEAFF. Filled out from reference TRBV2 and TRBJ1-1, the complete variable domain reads EPEVTQTPSHQVTQMGQEVILRCVPISNHLYFYWYRQILGQKVEFLVSFYNNEISEKSEIFDDQFSVERPDGSNFTLKIRSTKLEDSAMYFCASSWTPNTEAFFGQGTRLTVV.

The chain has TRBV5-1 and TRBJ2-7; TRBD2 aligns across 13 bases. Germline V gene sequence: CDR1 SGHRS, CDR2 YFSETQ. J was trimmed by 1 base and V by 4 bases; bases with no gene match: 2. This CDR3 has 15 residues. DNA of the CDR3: TGCGCCAGCAGCCAGACTAGCGGGGGGTCCTACGAGCAGTACTTC. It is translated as CASSQTSGGSYEQYF.

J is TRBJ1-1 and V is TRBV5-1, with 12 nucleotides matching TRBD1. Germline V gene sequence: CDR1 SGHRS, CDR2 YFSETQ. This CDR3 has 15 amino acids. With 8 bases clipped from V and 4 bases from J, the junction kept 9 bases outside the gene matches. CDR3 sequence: CASRGTGGSGTEAFF. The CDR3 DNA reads TGCGCCAGTAGGGGGACAGGGGGCTCCGGCACTGAAGCTTTCTTT.

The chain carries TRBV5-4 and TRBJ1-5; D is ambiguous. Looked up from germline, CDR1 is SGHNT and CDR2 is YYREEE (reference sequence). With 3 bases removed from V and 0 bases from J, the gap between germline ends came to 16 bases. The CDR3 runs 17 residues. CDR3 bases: TGTGCCAGCAGCTACTCCCCCGCGGCGGATAGCAATCAGCCCCAGCATTTT. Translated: CASSYSPAADSNQPQHF.

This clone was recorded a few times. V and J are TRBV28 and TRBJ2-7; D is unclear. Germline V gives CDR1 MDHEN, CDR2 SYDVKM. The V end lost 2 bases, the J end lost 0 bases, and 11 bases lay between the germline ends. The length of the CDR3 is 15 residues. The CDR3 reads CASSLRGSTSYEQYF. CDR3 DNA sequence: TGTGCCAGCAGTTTAAGAGGTTCGACCTCCTACGAGCAGTACTTC.

CDR3 nucleotide sequence: TGTGCCTGGAGTAGGGGATCGTCCTACGAGCAGTACTTC. Its protein is CAWSRGSSYEQYF. The V and J genes are TRBV30 and TRBJ2-7; D possibly corresponds to TRBD1 (5 bases). The V and J ends lost 2 bases and 1 base respectively, with 9 bases between them. The CDR3 has 13 residues. Germline V gene data show CDR1 as GTSNPN and CDR2 as SVGIG (reference sequence).

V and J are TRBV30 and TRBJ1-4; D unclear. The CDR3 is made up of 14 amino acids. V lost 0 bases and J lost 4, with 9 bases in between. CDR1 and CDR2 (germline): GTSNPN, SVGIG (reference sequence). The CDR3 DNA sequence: TGTGCCTGGAGTGTCGCGAGCTATAATGAAAAACTGTTTTTT. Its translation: CAWSVASYNEKLFF.

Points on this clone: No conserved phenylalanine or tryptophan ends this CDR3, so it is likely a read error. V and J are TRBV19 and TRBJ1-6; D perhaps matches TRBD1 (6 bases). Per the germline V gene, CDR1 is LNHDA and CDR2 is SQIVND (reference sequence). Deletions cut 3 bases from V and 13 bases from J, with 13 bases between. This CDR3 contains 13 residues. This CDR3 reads CASSIQGHGPLHL. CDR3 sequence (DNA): TGTGCCAGTAGTATTCAGGGGCACGGGCCCCTCCACCTT.

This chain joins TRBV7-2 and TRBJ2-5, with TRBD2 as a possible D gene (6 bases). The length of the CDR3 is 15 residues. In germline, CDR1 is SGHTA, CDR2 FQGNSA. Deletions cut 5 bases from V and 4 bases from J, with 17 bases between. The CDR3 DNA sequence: TGTGCCAGCAGCACCTCGACTAGTTCGGTAGAGACCCAGTACTTC. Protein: CASSTSTSSVETQYF.

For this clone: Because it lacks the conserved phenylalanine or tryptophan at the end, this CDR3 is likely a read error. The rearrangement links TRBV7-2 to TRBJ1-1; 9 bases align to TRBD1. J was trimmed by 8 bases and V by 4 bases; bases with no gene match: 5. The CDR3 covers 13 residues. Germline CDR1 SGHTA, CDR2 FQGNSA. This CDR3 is CASSSDRGREAFL. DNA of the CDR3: TGTGCCAGCAGCTCGGACAGGGGCCGGGAAGCTTTCCTT.

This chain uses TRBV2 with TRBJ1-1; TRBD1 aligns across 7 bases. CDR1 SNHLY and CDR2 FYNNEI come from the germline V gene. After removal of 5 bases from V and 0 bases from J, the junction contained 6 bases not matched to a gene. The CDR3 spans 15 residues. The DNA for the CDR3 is TGTGCCAGCAGTCCCCGGACAGGTATGAACACTGAAGCTTTCTTT. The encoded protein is CASSPRTGMNTEAFF. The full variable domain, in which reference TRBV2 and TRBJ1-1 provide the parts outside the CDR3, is EPEVTQTPSHQVTQMGQEVILRCVPISNHLYFYWYRQILGQKVEFLVSFYNNEISEKSEIFDDQFSVERPDGSNFTLKIRSTKLEDSAMYFCASSPRTGMNTEAFFGQGTRLTVV.

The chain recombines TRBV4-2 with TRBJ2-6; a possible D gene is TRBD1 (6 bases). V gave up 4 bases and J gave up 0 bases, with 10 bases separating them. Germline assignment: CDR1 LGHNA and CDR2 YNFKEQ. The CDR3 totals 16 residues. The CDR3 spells CASSPKGGSGANVLTF. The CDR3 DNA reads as TGTGCCAGCAGCCCTAAAGGGGGCTCTGGGGCCAACGTCCTGACTTTC.

This CDR3 reads CSVFRGQGALETQYF. CDR3 bases: TGCAGCGTTTTTCGGGGACAGGGGGCGTTGGAGACCCAGTACTTC. This chain connects TRBV29-1 to TRBJ2-5, with TRBD1 matching 12 bases. Germline CDR1 reads SQVTM; CDR2 reads ANQGSEA. V shed 5 bases, J shed 5 bases, and the junction held 9 bases outside the gene matches. The CDR3 has 15 residues.

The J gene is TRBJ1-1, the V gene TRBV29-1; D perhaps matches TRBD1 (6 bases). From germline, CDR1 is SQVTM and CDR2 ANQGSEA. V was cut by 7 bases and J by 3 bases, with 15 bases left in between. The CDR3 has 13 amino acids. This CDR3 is CSAARGRDTEAFF. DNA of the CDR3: TGCAGCGCCGCGCGGGGGCGCGACACTGAAGCTTTCTTT.

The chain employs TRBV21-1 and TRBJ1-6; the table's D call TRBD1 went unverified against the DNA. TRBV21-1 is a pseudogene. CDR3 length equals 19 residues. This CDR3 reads CASSKAGALLGSYNSPLHF. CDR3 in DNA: TGTGCCAGCAGCAAAGCTGGGGCCTTACTGGGGTCCTATAATTCACCCCTCCACTTT.

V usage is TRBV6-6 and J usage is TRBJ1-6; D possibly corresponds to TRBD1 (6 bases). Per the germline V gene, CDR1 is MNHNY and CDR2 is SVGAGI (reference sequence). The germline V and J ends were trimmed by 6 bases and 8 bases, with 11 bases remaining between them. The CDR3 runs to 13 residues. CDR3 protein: CASRRGRDSPLHF. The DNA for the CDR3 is TGTGCCAGCAGAAGGGGGAGGGATTCACCCCTCCACTTT.

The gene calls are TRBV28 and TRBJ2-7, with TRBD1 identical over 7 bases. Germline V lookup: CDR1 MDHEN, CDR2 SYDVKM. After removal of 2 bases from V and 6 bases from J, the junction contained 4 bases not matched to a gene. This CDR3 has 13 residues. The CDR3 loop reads CASSLSTGVEQYV. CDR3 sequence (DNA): TGTGCCAGCAGTTTAAGCACAGGGGTCGAGCAGTACGTC.

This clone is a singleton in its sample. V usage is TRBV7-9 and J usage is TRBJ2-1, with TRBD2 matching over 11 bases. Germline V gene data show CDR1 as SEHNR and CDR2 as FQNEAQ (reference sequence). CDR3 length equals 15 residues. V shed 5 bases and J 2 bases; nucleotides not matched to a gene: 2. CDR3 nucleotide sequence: TGTGCCAGCAGCCCGGGACTAGCGGCCTACAATGAGCAGTTCTTC. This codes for CASSPGLAAYNEQFF. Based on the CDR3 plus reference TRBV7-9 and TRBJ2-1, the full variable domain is DTGVSQNPRHKITKRGQNVTFRCDPISEHNRLYWYRQTLGQGPEFLTYFQNEAQLEKSRLLSDRFSAERPKGSFSTLEIQRTEQGDSAMYLCASSPGLAAYNEQFFGPGTRLTVL.

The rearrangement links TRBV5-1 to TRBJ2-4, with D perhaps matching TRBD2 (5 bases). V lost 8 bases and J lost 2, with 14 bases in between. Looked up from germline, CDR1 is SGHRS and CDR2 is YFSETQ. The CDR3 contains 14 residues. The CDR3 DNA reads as TGCGCCAGAGGACTCAGGTTGACCAAAAACATTCAGTACTTC. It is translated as CARGLRLTKNIQYF.

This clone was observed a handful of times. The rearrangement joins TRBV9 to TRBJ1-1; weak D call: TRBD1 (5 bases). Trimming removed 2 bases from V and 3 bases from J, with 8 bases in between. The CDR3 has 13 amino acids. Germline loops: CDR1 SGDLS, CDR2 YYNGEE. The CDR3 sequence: CASSVGGYTEAFF. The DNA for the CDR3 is TGTGCCAGCAGCGTGGGGGGGTACACTGAAGCTTTCTTT.

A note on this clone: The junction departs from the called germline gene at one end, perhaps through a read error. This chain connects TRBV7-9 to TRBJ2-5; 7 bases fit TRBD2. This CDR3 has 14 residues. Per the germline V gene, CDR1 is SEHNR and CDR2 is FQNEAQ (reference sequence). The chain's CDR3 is CASGLVASGETQYF. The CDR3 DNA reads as TGTGCCAGCGGCTTAGTTGCTAGCGGTGAGACCCAGTACTTC.

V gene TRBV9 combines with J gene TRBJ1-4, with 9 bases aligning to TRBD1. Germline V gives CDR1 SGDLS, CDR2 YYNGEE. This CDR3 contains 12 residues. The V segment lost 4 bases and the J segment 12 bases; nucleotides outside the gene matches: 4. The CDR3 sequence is CASSPRTGELFF. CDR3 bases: TGTGCCAGCAGCCCCAGGACAGGGGAACTGTTTTTT.